The clone carrying this T cell receptor beta chain was detected ten times or more. This sample is drawn from a study of T-cell reconstitution after alpha-beta-depleted transplantation in children. Germline assignment: CDR1 SGHRS and CDR2 YFSETQ. The CDR3 is 14 amino acids. With 1 base removed from V and 6 bases from J, the gap between germline ends came to 11 bases. TCRbeta library preparation incorporated unique molecular identifiers. TCRdb reprocessed the PCR reads via MiXCR and lists one record per CDR3 protein. This repertoire shows 420,000 or so distinct CDR3 sequences, about a tenth found once; its top ten account for roughly 5.1%.

The chain recombines TRBV5-1 with TRBJ2-4; D is uncertain. This TCR came from a human donor who donated a stem cell graft to a child with acute myeloid leukemia. The sequences come from PBMCs from the stem cell graft donor, collected from the stem cell graft. The CDR3 reads CASSLSGDPNIQYF. The CDR3 DNA sequence: TGCGCCAGCAGCTTGTCAGGAGACCCAAACATTCAGTACTTC.